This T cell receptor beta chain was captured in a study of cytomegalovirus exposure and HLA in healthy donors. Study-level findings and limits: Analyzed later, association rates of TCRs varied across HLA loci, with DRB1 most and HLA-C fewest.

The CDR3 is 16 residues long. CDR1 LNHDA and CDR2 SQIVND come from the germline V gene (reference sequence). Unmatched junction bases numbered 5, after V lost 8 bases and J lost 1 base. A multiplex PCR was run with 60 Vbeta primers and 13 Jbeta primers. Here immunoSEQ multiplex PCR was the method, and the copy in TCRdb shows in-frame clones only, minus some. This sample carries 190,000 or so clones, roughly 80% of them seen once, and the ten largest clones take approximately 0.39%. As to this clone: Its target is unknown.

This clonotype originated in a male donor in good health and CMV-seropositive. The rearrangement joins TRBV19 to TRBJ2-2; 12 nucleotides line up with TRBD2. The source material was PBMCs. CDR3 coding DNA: TGTGCCAGTCTCAGGACTAGCGGGGAGAACACCGGGGAGCTGTTTTTT. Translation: CASLRTSGENTGELFF.